Below are 31 T cell receptor beta chains sequenced from a single sample in a study of CD8+ T cells in alopecia areata. Sequencing relied on a cDNA template that was reverse transcribed from extracted RNA. Produced via immunoSEQ multiplex PCR; TCRdb's table is partial and in-frame only. In the table there are about 23,000 clones, 50% to 55% of which are singletons. The specimen was NKG2D-high CD8+ T cells sorted from blood. These receptors were collected from a human donor with alopecia areata.

The chain couples TRBV19 to TRBJ1-2; D is unclear. CDR1 is LNHDA, CDR2 SQIVND, per germline (reference sequence). The CDR3 consists of 14 residues. The V end was cut by 0 bases, the J end by 5 bases, with 10 bases between. CDR3 in amino acids: CASSIDQPLYGYTF. The CDR3, as DNA: TGTGCCAGTAGTATAGATCAGCCGCTATATGGCTACACCTTC. The variable domain in full, with the rest retrieved from reference TRBV19 and TRBJ1-2, is DGGITQSPKYLFRKEGQNVTLSCEQNLNHDAMYWYRQDPGQGLRLIYYSQIVNDFQKGDIAEGYSVSREKKESFPLTVTSAQKNPTAFYLCASSIDQPLYGYTFGSGTRLTVV.

Here the CDR3 DNA reads TGTGCCAGCAGTGAACCTACAGGGGGGTTGTTGAAGACCCAGTACTTC. Its translation: CASSEPTGGLLKTQYF. The chain couples TRBV6-1 to TRBJ2-5, with 8 bases lining up with TRBD1. CDR1 and CDR2 from the germline V gene are MNHNS and SASEGT. V lost 2 bases to trimming and J lost 6 bases; unmatched junction nucleotides: 11. The CDR3 has 16 amino acids.

The chain links TRBV2 to TRBJ1-2, with 7 positions matching TRBD1. The CDR3 contains 14 residues. Germline trimming cut 6 bases from V and 7 bases from J; bases unmatched to any gene: 11. Germline V gives CDR1 SNHLY, CDR2 FYNNEI. This CDR3 is CASSPRGGAFGYTF. The CDR3 nucleotides read TGTGCCAGCAGCCCCAGGGGGGGGGCATTTGGCTACACCTTC.

The rearrangement links TRBV27 to TRBJ2-3; TRBD2 aligns across 10 bases. The CDR3 is 16 residues long. Germline-derived CDR1 and CDR2 are MNHEY and SMNVEV (reference sequence). With V trimmed by 5 bases and J by 3 bases, 8 bases remained unmatched. The CDR3 loop reads CASSPKGLAMTDTQYF. The CDR3 region has the DNA TGTGCCAGCAGTCCCAAGGGACTAGCGATGACAGATACGCAGTATTTT.

This clone was recorded once. The chain is built from TRBV28 and TRBJ2-7, with 9 bases identical to TRBD2. CDR1 is MDHEN, CDR2 SYDVKM, per germline. Germline trimming cut 4 bases from V and 2 bases from J; bases unmatched to any gene: 18. The CDR3 runs to 19 residues. The CDR3 DNA reads as TGTGCCAGCAGTTCAACCAGACTCGATAGCGGGAGAGTTCCCTACGAGCAGTACTTC. Translated: CASSSTRLDSGRVPYEQYF.

This sequence joins TRBV7-2 and TRBJ2-1, with D possibly TRBD2 on 7 matching bases. Deletions cut 7 bases from V and 5 bases from J, with 15 bases between. This CDR3 is built from 14 residues. Germline V CDR1 and CDR2: SGHTA, FQGNSA. This CDR3 is CASTGLGGDNEQFF. The CDR3, as DNA: TGTGCCAGCACCGGACTAGGGGGAGACAATGAGCAGTTCTTC.

The rearrangement joins TRBV2 to TRBJ1-1; weak D call: TRBD1 (5 bases). V was clipped by 7 bases and J by 0 bases, with 6 bases between them. CDR3 size: 12 residues. Germline CDR1 SNHLY, CDR2 FYNNEI. Here the CDR3 reads CASNRLNTEAFF. The CDR3 coding sequence is TGTGCCAGCAACAGGTTGAACACTGAAGCTTTCTTT.

At least ten counts were recorded for this clone. The J gene is TRBJ2-4, the V gene TRBV11-2, with a weak D call TRBD2 (7 bases). The germline V gene encodes CDR1 SGHAT and CDR2 FQNNGV. V dropped 6 bases and J dropped 5 bases, with 17 bases sitting between them. The CDR3 contains 15 residues. The CDR3 DNA reads TGTGCCAGCAGTCAAGGGGGGGCGGTTGAAAACATTCAGTACTTC. This encodes CASSQGGAVENIQYF.

The V gene is TRBV10-2, the J gene TRBJ2-1; D may be TRBD1 or TRBD2 (5 bases each). The CDR3 has 14 residues. Deletions cut 4 bases from V and 8 bases from J, with 15 bases between. Germline CDR1 and CDR2: WSHSY and SAAADI. In nucleotides, the CDR3 is TGCGCCAGCAGTGCCATGCAGGGACGGTATGAGCAGTTCTTC. The encoded protein is CASSAMQGRYEQFF.

This clone counts as medium-sized. This chain joins TRBV28 and TRBJ2-1; 12 nucleotides line up with TRBD2. There are 16 residues in the CDR3. CDR1 is MDHEN, CDR2 SYDVKM, per germline. The V and J ends lost 5 bases and 3 bases, in that order; junction bases with no gene match: 5. This CDR3 reads CASSQSSGRVYNEQFF. The CDR3 coding sequence is TGTGCCAGCAGTCAGTCTAGCGGGAGGGTCTACAATGAGCAGTTCTTC. Complete variable domain (other parts from reference TRBV28 and TRBJ2-1): DVKVTQSSRYLVKRTGEKVFLECVQDMDHENMFWYRQDPGLGLRLIYFSYDVKMKEKGDIPEGYSVSREKKERFSLILESASTNQTSMYLCASSQSSGRVYNEQFFGPGTRLTVL.

The gene calls are TRBV7-9 and TRBJ2-7; D not certain. Germline CDR1 and CDR2: SEHNR and FQNEAQ (reference sequence). This CDR3 comprises 13 residues. The V gene lost 4 bases and the J gene lost 3 bases, with 10 bases spanning the gap. The CDR3 nucleotides read TGTGCCAGCAGCTCCCGGGCCTACTACGAGCAGTACTTC. Its translation is CASSSRAYYEQYF.

The chain has TRBV5-1 and TRBJ1-4, with D unresolved. CDR1 is SGHRS, CDR2 YFSETQ, per germline. This CDR3 region has 15 residues. The V end lost 0 bases, the J end lost 0 bases, and 6 bases lay between the germline ends. This chain's CDR3 is CASSLDRTTNEKLFF. The CDR3 bases are TGCGCCAGCAGCTTGGACAGAACAACTAATGAAAAACTGTTTTTT.

This clone was picked up a small number of times. This chain joins TRBV7-9 and TRBJ1-1, with D possibly TRBD1 on 5 matching bases. Germline V CDR1 and CDR2: SEHNR, FQNEAQ (reference sequence). The germline V and J ends were trimmed by 5 bases and 10 bases, with 14 bases remaining between them. This CDR3 has 12 amino acids. This CDR3 reads CASSKLSGGAFF. The CDR3 DNA reads as TGTGCCAGCAGCAAATTATCGGGGGGAGCTTTCTTT.

There are a few counts of this clone. The rearrangement joins TRBV7-9 to TRBJ1-1; the D is unclear. There are 12 residues in the CDR3. Trimming stripped 4 bases from V and 9 bases from J, with 12 bases between. Looked up from germline, CDR1 is SEHNR and CDR2 is FQNEAQ (reference sequence). DNA for the CDR3: TGTGCCAGCAGCTACGCTCCCAATAAAGCTTTCTTT. It encodes CASSYAPNKAFF.

The genes are TRBV27 and TRBJ2-7; 11 bases are a match to TRBD2. The CDR3 runs to 15 residues. Germline assignment: CDR1 MNHEY and CDR2 SMNVEV (reference sequence). J gave up 5 bases and V 2 bases, and 5 bases lay outside the gene matches. This CDR3 reads CASSLGGLAVHEQYF. CDR3 DNA: TGTGCCAGCAGTTTAGGGGGACTAGCGGTCCACGAGCAGTACTTC.

The rearrangement joins TRBV15 to TRBJ2-1, with D perhaps TRBD2 (5 bases). Germline V gene sequence: CDR1 LNHNV, CDR2 YYDKDF (reference sequence). V was pared by 7 bases and J by 5 bases, with 18 bases between. The CDR3 has 15 residues. This CDR3 reads CATTSRAAPHNEQFF. CDR3 nucleotides: TGTGCCACCACGTCGAGGGCAGCACCCCACAATGAGCAGTTCTTC.

The V call is TRBV29-1, the J call TRBJ1-2; possibly TRBD1 for D (6 bases). CDR1 is SQVTM, CDR2 ANQGSEA, per germline. CDR3 length: 15 amino acids. V lost 0 bases and J 3 bases, leaving 14 bases between the germline ends. For the CDR3, the DNA is TGCAGCGTTGAAGACTCACGGGACACCGACTATGGCTACACCTTC. It codes for CSVEDSRDTDYGYTF. The full variable domain, completed using reference TRBV29-1 and TRBJ1-2, is SAVISQKPSRDICQRGTSLTIQCQVDSQVTMMFWYRQQPGQSLTLIATANQGSEATYESGFVIDKFPISRPNLTFSTLTVSNMSPEDSSIYLCSVEDSRDTDYGYTFGSGTRLTVV.

This clone occurred once. One junction end does not reproduce the germline sequence, and a read error may be involved. The genes are TRBV25-1 and TRBJ2-1; D unresolved. This CDR3 is 18 amino acids long. Germline lookup yields CDR1 MGHDK and CDR2 SYGVNS. The CDR3 sequence: CASSDTLRASTQPKELFF. CDR3 bases: TGTGCCAGCAGTGATACCCTTCGGGCTAGTACCCAGCCCAAGGAGCTGTTCTTC.

A few counts support this clone. This CDR3 is CASRDRATNTEAFF. In DNA, the CDR3 is TGTGCCAGCCGGGACAGGGCGACGAACACTGAAGCTTTCTTT. This chain uses TRBV19 with TRBJ1-1; 9 positions agree with TRBD1. This CDR3 region has 14 residues. Germline V gene sequence: CDR1 LNHDA, CDR2 SQIVND (reference sequence). Unmatched junction bases numbered 6, after V lost 9 bases and J lost 1 base. Full variable domain (rest looked up from reference TRBV19 and TRBJ1-1): DGGITQSPKYLFRKEGQNVTLSCEQNLNHDAMYWYRQDPGQGLRLIYYSQIVNDFQKGDIAEGYSVSREKKESFPLTVTSAQKNPTAFYLCASRDRATNTEAFFGQGTRLTVV.

A word on this clone: Other DNA sequences within the sample encode an identical CDR3. V gene TRBV19 combines with J gene TRBJ2-1; D might be TRBD2 (6 bases). CDR1 and CDR2 from the germline V gene are LNHDA and SQIVND (reference sequence). V dropped 5 bases and J dropped 3 bases, with 8 bases sitting between them. This CDR3 comprises 13 residues. The CDR3 DNA sequence: TGTGCCAGTAGTGACGGGAGCTACAATGAGCAGTTCTTC. This translates into CASSDGSYNEQFF.

The table lists this clone with a few counts. This chain links TRBV6-1 with TRBJ2-3; 9 bases match TRBD2. The ends lost 2 bases at V and 1 base at J; junction bases unmatched: 1. Germline V lookup: CDR1 MNHNS, CDR2 SASEGT. The CDR3 runs to 15 residues. CDR3 sequence reads: CASSEWTSGTDTQYF. In nucleotides, the CDR3 is TGTGCCAGCAGTGAATGGACTAGCGGCACAGATACGCAGTATTTT.

The chain uses TRBV9 and TRBJ1-1; no definite D call. Germline values: CDR1 SGDLS, CDR2 YYNGEE. V lost 0 bases to trimming and J lost 1 base, with 7 bases between them. CDR3 length: 14 residues. CDR3 coding DNA: TGTGCCAGCAGCGTAGCCGGATGGAACACTGAAGCTTTCTTT. It is translated as CASSVAGWNTEAFF.

The rearrangement joins TRBV27 to TRBJ2-7; possible D gene TRBD1, 6 bases. The CDR3 contains 13 residues. The V end lost 4 bases, the J end lost 1 base, and 8 bases lay between the germline ends. CDR1 and CDR2 (germline): MNHEY, SMNVEV (reference sequence). The CDR3, as DNA: TGTGCCAGCAGTTCAACAGGGTCCTACGAGCAGTACTTC. Its protein product is CASSSTGSYEQYF.

This clone was seen a few times. The chain uses TRBV9 and TRBJ2-7, with D perhaps being TRBD1 or TRBD2 (7 bases each). The CDR3 totals 14 residues. Germline V gene data show CDR1 as SGDLS and CDR2 as YYNGEE. The ends were cut back, 4 bases at V and 0 bases at J, with 11 bases in the middle. The CDR3 reads CASSPGGVSYEQYF. The CDR3 bases are TGTGCCAGCAGCCCAGGGGGGGTCTCCTACGAGCAGTACTTC.

This clone came up a few times. This rearrangement joins TRBV5-1 to TRBJ1-2; no clear D. V lost 0 bases, J lost 0 bases, and 3 bases lay in between. The CDR3 is made up of 13 amino acids. The germline CDR1 and CDR2 sequences are SGHRS and YFSETQ. The CDR3 nucleotides read TGCGCCAGCAGCTTGGTGTCTAACTATGGCTACACCTTC. It specifies CASSLVSNYGYTF.

The genes are TRBV5-6 and TRBJ2-5; D remains unclear. V was pared by 0 bases and J by 5 bases, with 14 bases between. Germline-derived CDR1 and CDR2 are SGHDT and YYEEEE. The length of the CDR3 is 15 residues. The CDR3 is CASSLAATMGETQYF. The CDR3 bases are TGTGCCAGCAGCTTGGCCGCGACAATGGGGGAGACCCAGTACTTC.

V and J are TRBV6-6 and TRBJ1-2, with D hard to call. CDR1 MNHNY and CDR2 SVGAGI come from the germline V gene (reference sequence). With 2 bases removed from V and 3 bases from J, the gap between germline ends came to 13 bases. The CDR3 totals 15 residues. This chain's CDR3 is CASSYIRETDYGYTF. The CDR3 DNA follows: TGTGCCAGCAGTTACATTAGGGAGACGGACTATGGCTACACCTTC.

The chain combines TRBV13 with TRBJ2-5; the D is unclear. With 4 bases removed from V and 0 bases from J, the gap between germline ends came to 15 bases. The CDR3 loop spans 16 amino acids. Germline lookup yields CDR1 PRHDT and CDR2 FYEKMQ (reference sequence). The CDR3 bases are TGTGCCAGCAGCTCGAAACACCTAGTGTACCAAGAGACCCAGTACTTC. The encoded protein is CASSSKHLVYQETQYF.

The genes are TRBV28 and TRBJ2-7; D uncertain. Trimming took 8 bases from V and 3 from J, leaving 11 bases between them. The CDR3 consists of 12 residues. Per the germline V gene, CDR1 is MDHEN and CDR2 is SYDVKM. CDR3 bases: TGTGCCAGCCTGTCCTACAACTACGAGCAGTACTTC. Its translation is CASLSYNYEQYF.

This clone was seen a handful of times. The V and J genes are TRBV7-9 and TRBJ1-1; D uncertain. The germline V and J ends were trimmed by 5 bases and 7 bases, with 14 bases remaining between them. The germline gives CDR1 SEHNR, CDR2 FQNEAQ (reference sequence). CDR3 length equals 13 residues. The CDR3: CASSPRTAYEAFF. The CDR3 coding sequence is TGTGCCAGCAGCCCCCGGACTGCCTATGAAGCTTTCTTT. The full variable domain, its missing parts supplied by reference TRBV7-9 and TRBJ1-1, is DTGVSQNPRHKITKRGQNVTFRCDPISEHNRLYWYRQTLGQGPEFLTYFQNEAQLEKSRLLSDRFSAERPKGSFSTLEIQRTEQGDSAMYLCASSPRTAYEAFFGQGTRLTVV.

The chain joins TRBV28 to TRBJ2-3; the D gene could be TRBD1 or TRBD2 (6 bases each). The CDR3 loop spans 17 amino acids. V lost 8 bases, J lost 4 bases, and 25 bases lay in between. Germline V gene data show CDR1 as MDHEN and CDR2 as SYDVKM. CDR3 DNA: TGTGCCAGCGAGGAGGGGGGACAAATATTCACGTCAGATACGCAGTATTTT. As protein: CASEEGGQIFTSDTQYF.